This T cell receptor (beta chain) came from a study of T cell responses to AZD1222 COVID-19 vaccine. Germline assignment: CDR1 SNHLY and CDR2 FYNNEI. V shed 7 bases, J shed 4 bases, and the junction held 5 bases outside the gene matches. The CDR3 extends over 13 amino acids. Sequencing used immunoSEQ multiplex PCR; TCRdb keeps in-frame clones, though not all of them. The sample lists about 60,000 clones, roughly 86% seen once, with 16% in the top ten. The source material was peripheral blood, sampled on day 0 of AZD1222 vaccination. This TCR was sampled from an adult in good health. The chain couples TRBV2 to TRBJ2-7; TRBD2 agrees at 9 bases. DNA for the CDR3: TGTGCCAGCACTAGCGGGAATGGGTACGAGCAGTACTTC. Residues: CASTSGNGYEQYF. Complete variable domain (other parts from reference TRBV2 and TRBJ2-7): EPEVTQTPSHQVTQMGQEVILRCVPISNHLYFYWYRQILGQKVEFLVSFYNNEISEKSEIFDDQFSVERPDGSNFTLKIRSTKLEDSAMYFCASTSGNGYEQYFGPGTRLTVT.